Listed here are 29 T cell receptor beta chains from one sample, sequenced in a study of identical twins. One entry per CDR3 protein, called by TCRdb with MiXCR from the 5' RACE reads. The data contain approximately 350,000 distinct CDR3 sequences, roughly an eighth of them singletons. The same data also went into a second study, on yellow fever vaccine responses in identical twins.

Input material: CD8+ T cells sorted from blood. The source is a woman aged 18-30 years in good health.

This clonotype has at least ten counts. The chain has TRBV2 and TRBJ2-1, with 7 positions matching TRBD2. CDR3 length: 14 amino acids. The V and J ends lost 6 bases and 4 bases, in that order; junction bases with no gene match: 6. Germline CDR1 and CDR2: SNHLY and FYNNEI. The DNA for the CDR3 is TGTGCCAGCAGGAGCGGGGAACTTTACAATGAGCAGTTCTTC. Translated: CASRSGELYNEQFF.

J is TRBJ2-2 and V is TRBV6-1, with a possible D match to TRBD2 (5 bases). Trimming left V 11 bases short and J 11 bases short, with 24 bases between. CDR1 is MNHNS, CDR2 SASEGT, per germline. The CDR3 is 14 residues long. For the CDR3, the DNA is TGTGCCTGCTCGGAGGTTGAGGGCCCTCAAGAGCTGTTTTTT. Its translation: CACSEVEGPQELFF.

This clonotype was seen many times. The genes are TRBV27 and TRBJ2-1, with D perhaps assigned TRBD1 or TRBD2 (7 bases each). V lost 6 bases and J 0 bases, leaving 18 bases between the germline ends. CDR3 size: 17 residues. Germline V gives CDR1 MNHEY, CDR2 SMNVEV (reference sequence). This CDR3 is CASSPGGGPSSYNEQFF. CDR3 bases: TGTGCCAGCAGCCCAGGGGGGGGCCCTAGCTCCTACAATGAGCAGTTCTTC.

The chain carries TRBV4-1 and TRBJ1-1; maybe TRBD1 (5 bases). Germline V gene data show CDR1 as MGHRA and CDR2 as YSYEKL. V was trimmed by 1 base and J by 5 bases, leaving 11 bases between them. The CDR3 consists of 14 residues. The CDR3 region has the DNA TGCGCCAGCAGCCAAGTTGGGGGATGGACTGAAGCTTTCTTT. This translates into CASSQVGGWTEAFF.

The rearrangement uses TRBV10-3 and TRBJ2-3; TRBD2 might be the D (5 bases). This CDR3 contains 14 residues. Trimming removed 9 bases at V and 2 bases at J, with 15 bases between. CDR1 ENHRY and CDR2 SYGVKD come from the germline V gene. The CDR3, as DNA: TGTGCCATTCGGCGAGAGGGCCCCACAGATACGCAGTATTTT. As protein: CAIRREGPTDTQYF.

This clonotype came up many times. The J gene is TRBJ2-4, the V gene TRBV3-1; tentatively, D is TRBD2 (5 bases). Per germline, CDR1 LGHDT and CDR2 YNNKEL (reference sequence). The CDR3 extends over 14 amino acids. Trimming stripped 0 bases from V and 8 bases from J, with 11 bases between. CDR3 loop: CASSQEGLEDIQYF. The DNA of the CDR3 is TGTGCCAGCAGCCAAGAGGGTTTGGAGGACATTCAGTACTTC.

The chain combines TRBV29-1 with TRBJ2-1, with TRBD2 identical over 7 bases. CDR3 length: 15 residues. The germline V gene has CDR1 SQVTM and CDR2 ANQGSEA. The junction had 15 bases not matched to a gene; V was cut back by 6 bases and J by 7 bases. The CDR3 here is CSVDPGLAVGNEQFF. CDR3 DNA sequence: TGCAGCGTGGACCCGGGGCTAGCGGTAGGGAATGAGCAGTTCTTC.

The chain has TRBV2 and TRBJ1-1, with 12 bases fitting TRBD1. The CDR3 consists of 16 residues. Germline V lookup: CDR1 SNHLY, CDR2 FYNNEI. V gave up 4 bases and J gave up 2 bases; unmatched junction bases: 5. As DNA, the CDR3 is TGTGCCAGCAGTGGGGGACAGGGGGCTTTAAACACTGAAGCTTTCTTT. Protein sequence: CASSGGQGALNTEAFF.

This clonotype has a handful of counts. The rearrangement joins TRBV20-1 to TRBJ2-2, with D unresolved. Germline CDR1 DFQATT, CDR2 SNEGSKA (reference sequence). The V gene lost 1 base and the J gene lost 1 base, with 4 bases spanning the gap. This CDR3 has 13 amino acids. The CDR3 nucleotides read TGCAGTGCTAGAGTTATGAACACCGGGGAGCTGTTTTTT. Translation gives CSARVMNTGELFF.

This clonotype was counted a few times. The chain links TRBV6-1 to TRBJ2-7; D is possibly TRBD1 (6 bases). The CDR3 runs 13 residues. CDR1 MNHNS and CDR2 SASEGT come from the germline V gene. Trimming removed 6 bases at V and 3 bases at J, with 12 bases between. As DNA, the CDR3 is TGTGCCAGCAGCCGGGACACACACTACGAGCAGTACGTC. Its translation is CASSRDTHYEQYV.

This clonotype was counted a few times. The chain is built from TRBV7-8 and TRBJ2-1; D gene ambiguous. The CDR3 sequence is 12 residues long. Deletions cut 5 bases from V and 8 bases from J, with 10 bases between. Germline CDR1 SGHVS, CDR2 FQNEAQ. The CDR3 DNA sequence: TGTGCCAGCAGCCCCAATAAGGATGAGCAGTTCTTC. Translation gives CASSPNKDEQFF.

This clonotype has a count of ten or more. The rearrangement uses TRBV20-1 and TRBJ2-1; no clear D gene. This CDR3 contains 14 residues. V was shortened by 0 bases and J by 4 bases, with 10 bases between the two germline ends. CDR1 is DFQATT, CDR2 SNEGSKA, per germline (reference sequence). The CDR3 DNA is TGCAGTGCTAGAGAGCCCGACCCTTACAATGAGCAGTTCTTC. It yields the protein CSAREPDPYNEQFF.

This clonotype was counted between two and nine times. The chain is built from TRBV11-3 and TRBJ2-2; D remains unclear. The CDR3 has 15 residues. Germline lookup yields CDR1 SGHNT and CDR2 YENEEA. Trimming took off 2 bases at V and 0 bases at J, with 7 bases between the two ends. CDR3 residues: CASSLLLANTGELFF. The CDR3 bases are TGTGCCAGCAGCTTATTACTCGCGAACACCGGGGAGCTGTTTTTT. The whole variable domain, remainder taken from reference TRBV11-3 and TRBJ2-2, is EAGVVQSPRYKIIEKKQPVAFWCNPISGHNTLYWYLQNLGQGPELLIRYENEEAVDDSQLPKDRFSAERLKGVDSTLKIQPAELGDSAVYLCASSLLLANTGELFFGEGSRLTVL.

The J gene is TRBJ1-1, the V gene TRBV6-5; possibly TRBD1 for D (5 bases). The V gene lost 2 bases and the J gene lost 0 bases, with 10 bases spanning the gap. Germline V gene sequence: CDR1 MNHEY, CDR2 SVGAGI. The CDR3 contains 15 residues. In DNA, the CDR3 is TGTGCCAGCAGTTACCAATCAGGGTTGAACACTGAAGCTTTCTTT. Translating it yields CASSYQSGLNTEAFF.

Ten or more counts support this clonotype. V and J are TRBV4-1 and TRBJ2-5; no clear D. The V gene's germline CDR1 is MGHRA and CDR2 YSYEKL. This CDR3 is 12 amino acids long. V lost 1 base and J 5 bases, leaving 5 bases between the germline ends. The CDR3 spells CASSQVRETQYF. The CDR3 nucleotides read TGCGCCAGCAGCCAAGTTAGGGAGACCCAGTACTTC.

This clonotype has at least ten counts. V and J are TRBV12-3 or TRBV12-4 and TRBJ2-2; D call uncertain. The V and J ends lost 8 bases and 1 base respectively, with 5 bases between them. This CDR3 is 12 amino acids long. The CDR3 is CASAGNTGELFF. CDR3 coding DNA: TGTGCCAGCGCCGGGAACACCGGGGAGCTGTTTTTT.

This clonotype was found a few times. The gene calls are TRBV5-5 and TRBJ2-7, with 10 bases identical to TRBD1. The trim removed 0 bases at V and 3 bases at J, leaving 3 bases unmatched. The CDR3 spans 15 residues. Germline CDR1 is SGHKS and CDR2 is YYEKEE (reference sequence). The CDR3 loop reads CASSLDRTGGYEQYV. The CDR3 region has the DNA TGTGCCAGCAGCTTGGATCGGACAGGGGGCTACGAGCAGTACGTC.

This clonotype has just a few counts. The chain joins TRBV15 to TRBJ2-2; maybe TRBD2 (6 bases). Looked up from germline, CDR1 is LNHNV and CDR2 is YYDKDF (reference sequence). CDR3 length equals 19 residues. V was trimmed by 0 bases and J by 0 bases, leaving 17 bases between them. CDR3 in amino acids: CATSREVLSGYPNTGELFF. For the CDR3, the DNA is TGTGCCACCAGCAGAGAGGTCCTTAGCGGCTACCCGAACACCGGGGAGCTGTTTTTT.

The chain links TRBV7-8 to TRBJ1-2; D gene ambiguous. The CDR3 is made up of 18 amino acids. The germline gives CDR1 SGHVS, CDR2 FQNEAQ. V was shortened by 0 bases and J by 0 bases, with 17 bases between the two germline ends. The CDR3 DNA sequence: TGTGCCAGCAGCTTAGCCGAGCACCCTGTGAACGCTAACTATGGCTACACCTTC. As protein: CASSLAEHPVNANYGYTF.

The V gene is TRBV7-6, the J gene TRBJ2-3, with D tentatively TRBD1 (6 bases). The ends were cut back, 2 bases at V and 4 bases at J, with 10 bases in the middle. The CDR3 consists of 14 residues. CDR1 and CDR2 from the germline V gene are SGHVS and FNYEAQ. In DNA, the CDR3 is TGTGCCAGCAGCTTAAGGTCAGGGGCAGATACGCAGTATTTT. This encodes CASSLRSGADTQYF.

There are a few counts of this clonotype. The chain joins TRBV3-1 to TRBJ2-1; a possible D gene is TRBD2 (5 bases). The V and J ends lost 0 bases and 8 bases respectively, with 14 bases between them. Per germline, CDR1 LGHDT and CDR2 YNNKEL (reference sequence). This CDR3 has 15 residues. CDR3 sequence reads: CASSQEKAAGDEQFF. The DNA of the CDR3 is TGTGCCAGCAGCCAAGAAAAGGCGGCCGGGGATGAGCAGTTCTTC.

V usage is TRBV4-2 and J usage is TRBJ1-4; no reliable D call. CDR3 length equals 15 residues. V was pared by 0 bases and J by 6 bases, with 11 bases between. Germline V gene lookup returns CDR1 LGHNA and CDR2 YNFKEQ. The CDR3 DNA reads TGTGCCAGCAGCCAAGAAGGGAGGCGGGATGAAAAACTGTTTTTT. Residues: CASSQEGRRDEKLFF.

The chain couples TRBV3-1 to TRBJ2-5; a possible D gene is TRBD2 (6 bases). Deletions cut 4 bases from V and 3 bases from J, with 12 bases between. This CDR3 contains 14 residues. CDR1 is LGHDT and CDR2 is YNNKEL in the germline V gene (reference sequence). The CDR3, as DNA: TGTGCCAGCAGCCTATCGGGGGTTAAAGAGACCCAGTACTTC. As protein: CASSLSGVKETQYF.

The V gene is TRBV20-1, the J gene TRBJ2-7; D ambiguous. Germline CDR1 is DFQATT and CDR2 is SNEGSKA (reference sequence). The CDR3 is 13 amino acids. V was pared by 3 bases and J by 2 bases, with 11 bases between. Here the CDR3 DNA reads TGCAGTGCTAGGGGCGGTCTAGCCTACGAGCAGTACTTC. Its protein is CSARGGLAYEQYF.

This rearrangement joins TRBV28 to TRBJ1-1; D ambiguous. CDR1 MDHEN and CDR2 SYDVKM come from the germline V gene. The CDR3 is made up of 12 amino acids. Trimming cost V 5 bases and J 8 bases, with 12 bases left between them. As DNA, the CDR3 is TGTGCCAGCAGTCGTCGGGTCCGAGAAGCTTTCTTT. Amino acid sequence: CASSRRVREAFF.

This clonotype was counted at least ten times. The V gene is TRBV12-3 or TRBV12-4, the J gene TRBJ2-1; TRBD2 might be the D (6 bases). Trimming removed 5 bases from V and 9 bases from J, with 11 bases in between. The CDR3 length is 12 residues. CDR3 sequence: CASSPGTGEQFF. As DNA, the CDR3 is TGTGCCAGCAGTCCCGGGACTGGTGAGCAGTTCTTC.

This clonotype has more than one count but fewer than ten. The CDR3 nucleotides are TGCGCCAGCAGCTTGGAGGCAGATTCTAATGAAAAACTGTTTTTT. Amino acids: CASSLEADSNEKLFF. V and J are TRBV5-1 and TRBJ1-4; D gene unclear. Germline assignment: CDR1 SGHRS and CDR2 YFSETQ. The CDR3 totals 15 residues. The germline V and J ends were trimmed by 0 bases and 3 bases, with 9 bases remaining between them. The full variable domain, in which reference TRBV5-1 and TRBJ1-4 provide the parts outside the CDR3, is KAGVTQTPRYLIKTRGQQVTLSCSPISGHRSVSWYQQTPGQGLQFLFEYFSETQRNKGNFPGRFSGRQFSNSRSEMNVSTLELGDSALYLCASSLEADSNEKLFFGSGTQLSVL.

This clonotype occurred a few times. The gene calls are TRBV2 and TRBJ2-7, with D possibly TRBD1 on 6 matching bases. Trimming removed 3 bases at V and 4 bases at J, with 13 bases between. The length of the CDR3 is 14 residues. Germline CDR1 and CDR2: SNHLY and FYNNEI. This chain's CDR3 is CASSDATGGYEQYF. The DNA for the CDR3 is TGTGCCAGCAGTGACGCGACAGGAGGATACGAGCAGTACTTC.

This chain connects TRBV12-3 or TRBV12-4 to TRBJ1-4; TRBD1 aligns across 10 bases. Germline trimming cut 5 bases from V and 8 bases from J; bases unmatched to any gene: 8. This CDR3 is built from 15 residues. The CDR3: CASSLGQGDGEKLFF. The DNA of the CDR3 is TGTGCCAGCAGTCTTGGACAGGGGGATGGCGAAAAACTGTTTTTT.